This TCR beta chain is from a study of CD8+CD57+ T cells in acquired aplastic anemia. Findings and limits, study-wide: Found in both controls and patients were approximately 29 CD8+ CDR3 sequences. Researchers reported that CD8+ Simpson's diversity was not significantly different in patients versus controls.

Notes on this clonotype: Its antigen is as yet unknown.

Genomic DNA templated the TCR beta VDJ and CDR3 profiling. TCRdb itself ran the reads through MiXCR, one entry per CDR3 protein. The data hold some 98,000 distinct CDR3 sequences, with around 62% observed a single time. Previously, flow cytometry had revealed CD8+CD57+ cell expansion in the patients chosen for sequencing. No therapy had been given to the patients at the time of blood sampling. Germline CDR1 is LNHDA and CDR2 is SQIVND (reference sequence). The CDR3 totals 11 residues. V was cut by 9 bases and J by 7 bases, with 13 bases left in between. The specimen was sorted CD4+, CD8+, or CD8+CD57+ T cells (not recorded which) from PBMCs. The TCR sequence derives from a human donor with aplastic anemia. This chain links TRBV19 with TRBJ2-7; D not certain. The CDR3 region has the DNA TGTGCCAGCTCCTCAGAAGGGGAGCAGTACTTC. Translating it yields CASSSEGEQYF.